This TCR beta chain was obtained from a study of blood T cell repertoires in COVID-19. Across the whole study: The origin of the acute and convalescent COVID-19 samples was the United States, Italy and Spain.

The length of the CDR3 is 15 residues. Germline V gives CDR1 SGHRS, CDR2 YFSETQ. Trimming removed 4 bases from V and 7 bases from J; junction bases left unmatched: 5. How the authors handled the data: Estimation of nucleated cell counts relied on the amplification of reference gene primers. Profiled with immunoSEQ multiplex PCR; TCRdb holds only in-frame clones, not every one. The V and J calls and clone size are taken from that table; D and trimming were inferred from the DNA. The profile shows about 72,000 clones, 82% of them singletons. This clonotype originated in a human donor in a cohort sampled during active COVID-19. V gene TRBV5-1 combines with J gene TRBJ1-6; 10 positions match TRBD1. The specimen was peripheral blood. The CDR3, as DNA: TGCGCCAGCAGCGCGGGACAGGGGCCAAATTCACCCCTCCACTTT. Translation gives CASSAGQGPNSPLHF.